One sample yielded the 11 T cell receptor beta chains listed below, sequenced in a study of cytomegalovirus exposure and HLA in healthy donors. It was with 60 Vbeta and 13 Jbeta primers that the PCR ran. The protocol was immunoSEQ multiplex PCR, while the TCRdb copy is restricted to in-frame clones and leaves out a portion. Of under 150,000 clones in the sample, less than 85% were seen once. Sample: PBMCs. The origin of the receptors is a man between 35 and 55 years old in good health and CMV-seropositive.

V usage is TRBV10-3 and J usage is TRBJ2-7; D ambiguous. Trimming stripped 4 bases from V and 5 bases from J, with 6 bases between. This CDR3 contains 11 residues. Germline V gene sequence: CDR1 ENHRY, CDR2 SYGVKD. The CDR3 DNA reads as TGTGCCATCAGTGTAGACAACGAGCAGTACTTC. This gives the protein CAISVDNEQYF.

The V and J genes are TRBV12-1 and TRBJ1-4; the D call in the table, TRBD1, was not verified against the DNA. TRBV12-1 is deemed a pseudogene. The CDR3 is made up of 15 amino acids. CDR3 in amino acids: CASSRTLATNEKLFF. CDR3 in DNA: TGTGCCAGCAGCCGGACACTTGCAACTAATGAAAAACTGTTTTTT.

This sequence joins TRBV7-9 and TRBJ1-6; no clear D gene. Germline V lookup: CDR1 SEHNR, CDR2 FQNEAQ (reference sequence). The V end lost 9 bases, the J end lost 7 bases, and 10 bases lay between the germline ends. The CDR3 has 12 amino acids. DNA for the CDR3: TGTGCCAGTCAGGTTCCGAATTCACCCCTCCACTTT. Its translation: CASQVPNSPLHF.

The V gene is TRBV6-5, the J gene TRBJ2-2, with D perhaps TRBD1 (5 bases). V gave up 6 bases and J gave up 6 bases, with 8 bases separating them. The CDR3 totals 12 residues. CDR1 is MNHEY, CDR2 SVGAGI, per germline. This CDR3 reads CASRSGSGELFF. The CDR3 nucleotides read TGTGCCAGCAGGTCAGGGTCCGGGGAGCTGTTTTTT.

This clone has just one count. The CDR3 sequence is CSVWIGASRTEAFF. DNA of the CDR3: TGCAGCGTTTGGATAGGGGCCTCACGGACTGAAGCTTTCTTT. V and J are TRBV29-1 and TRBJ1-1, with D possibly matching TRBD1 (5 bases). Looked up from germline, CDR1 is SQVTM and CDR2 is ANQGSEA. The length of the CDR3 is 14 residues. Trimming removed 5 bases at V and 5 bases at J, with 18 bases between.

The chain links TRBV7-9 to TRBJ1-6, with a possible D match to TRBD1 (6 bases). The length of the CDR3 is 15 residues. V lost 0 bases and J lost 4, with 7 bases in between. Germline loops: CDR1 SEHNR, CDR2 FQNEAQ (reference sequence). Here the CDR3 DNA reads TGTGCCAGCAGCTTAGCGCAGGGGTATAATTCACCCCTCCACTTT. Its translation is CASSLAQGYNSPLHF.

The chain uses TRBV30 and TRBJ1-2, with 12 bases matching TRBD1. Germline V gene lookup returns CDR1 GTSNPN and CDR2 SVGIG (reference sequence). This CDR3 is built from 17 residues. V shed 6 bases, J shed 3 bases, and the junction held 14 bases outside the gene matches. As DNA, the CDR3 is TGTGCCTGCTACCCGGGGACAGGGGGCGTTCGGGACTATGGCTACACCTTC. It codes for CACYPGTGGVRDYGYTF.

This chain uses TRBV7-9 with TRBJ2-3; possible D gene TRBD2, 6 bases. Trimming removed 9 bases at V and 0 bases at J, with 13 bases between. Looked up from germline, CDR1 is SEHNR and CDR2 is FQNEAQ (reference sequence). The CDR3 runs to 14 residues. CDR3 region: CASRGSGSTDTQYF. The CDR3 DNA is TGTGCCAGTCGGGGGAGCGGGAGCACAGATACGCAGTATTTT.

The CDR3, as DNA: TGTGCCAGCAGCTTAGGGATAGCTTACTACGAGCAGTACTTC. Translated, it gives CASSLGIAYYEQYF. The genes are TRBV7-9 and TRBJ2-7; no definite D call. CDR3 length: 14 amino acids. Germline V gene sequence: CDR1 SEHNR, CDR2 FQNEAQ (reference sequence). Trimming pared 1 base from V and 3 bases from J, leaving 10 bases between.

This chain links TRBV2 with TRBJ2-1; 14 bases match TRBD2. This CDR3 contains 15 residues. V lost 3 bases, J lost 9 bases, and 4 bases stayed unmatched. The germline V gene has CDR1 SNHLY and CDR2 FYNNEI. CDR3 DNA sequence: TGTGCCAGCAGTGAGAACGGACTAGCGGGGGGTGAGCAGTTCTTC. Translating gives CASSENGLAGGEQFF.

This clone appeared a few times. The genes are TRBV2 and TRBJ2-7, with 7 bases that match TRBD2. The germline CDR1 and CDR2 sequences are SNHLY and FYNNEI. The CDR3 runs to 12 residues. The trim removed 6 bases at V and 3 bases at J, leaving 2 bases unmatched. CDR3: CASRGGSYEQYF. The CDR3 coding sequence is TGTGCCAGCAGGGGAGGGAGCTACGAGCAGTACTTC.